This T cell receptor beta chain appears in the sequencing data of a study of T cells after yellow fever vaccination. Overall study context: Preparing low-cell-number fractions relied on SMART-Seq v4 Ultra Low Input. Broader study findings: Overall, a small share of clonotypes was seen in both CD4 and CD8 compartments. Contamination of FACS-sorted repertoires by abundant clonotypes from the bulk population could occur. Re-detected after boosting: most primary clones, 96% of CD4 and less than 90% of CD8.

On this clonotype: Antigen unknown.

Trimming took 5 bases from V and 5 from J; bases not matched to a gene: 7. The CDR3 runs to 14 residues. Via MiXCR, TCRdb re-called the 5' RACE reads, giving one row per CDR3 protein. The top ten hold 40% of the sample, which has about 130,000 distinct CDR3 sequences, almost 9% seen once. The sequence came from a man aged 18 to 35 who received the YFV17D yellow fever vaccine. The source material was CD8+ T cells sorted from PBMCs, sampled on the day of the yellow fever booster vaccination. V gene TRBV12-3 or TRBV12-4 combines with J gene TRBJ2-7; 9 positions agree with TRBD1. The CDR3 DNA is TGTGCCAGCAGTCTAGGGACAGGGAGCCACGAGCAGTACTTC. Protein: CASSLGTGSHEQYF.